The T cell receptor (beta chain) under discussion was sequenced for a study of shared T cell receptors in the human thymus. Profiling relied on immunoSEQ multiplex PCR, and the TCRdb table lists in-frame clones only, not all of them. The data show 500,000 to 850,000 clones, about 90% seen once. These sequences were also reported in another study, on human thymus T cells. As that study records: Thymus tissue for the work was resected from patients undergoing corrective heart surgery.

The sample taken for sequencing was thymocytes. This TCR came from a boy under two years old with a congenital heart defect.

CDR3 loop: CASSYNPYRVNNSPLHF. CDR3 nucleotide sequence: TGTGCCAGCAGCTATAATCCCTACAGGGTTAATAATTCACCCCTCCACTTT. This chain links TRBV28 with TRBJ1-6; possibly TRBD1 for D (6 bases). The V end was cut by 6 bases, the J end by 5 bases, with 20 bases between. The CDR3 contains 17 residues. Germline V gene lookup returns CDR1 MDHEN and CDR2 SYDVKM.